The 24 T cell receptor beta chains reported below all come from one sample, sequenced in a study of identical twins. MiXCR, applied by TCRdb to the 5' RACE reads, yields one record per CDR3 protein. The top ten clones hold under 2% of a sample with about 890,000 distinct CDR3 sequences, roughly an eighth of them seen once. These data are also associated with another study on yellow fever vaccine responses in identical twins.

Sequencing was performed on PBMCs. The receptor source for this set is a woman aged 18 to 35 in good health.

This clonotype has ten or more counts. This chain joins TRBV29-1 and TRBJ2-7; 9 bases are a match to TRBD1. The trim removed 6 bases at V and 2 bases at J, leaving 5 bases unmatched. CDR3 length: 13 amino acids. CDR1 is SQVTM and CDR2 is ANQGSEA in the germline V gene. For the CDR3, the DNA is TGCAGCGTGCGACAGGGGGGGACCTACGAGCAGTACTTC. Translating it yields CSVRQGGTYEQYF.

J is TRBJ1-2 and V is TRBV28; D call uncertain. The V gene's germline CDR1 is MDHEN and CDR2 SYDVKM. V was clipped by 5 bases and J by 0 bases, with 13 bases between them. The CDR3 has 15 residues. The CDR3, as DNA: TGTGCCAGCAGTCCTCGAAGGGAAACTAACTATGGCTACACCTTC. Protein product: CASSPRRETNYGYTF.

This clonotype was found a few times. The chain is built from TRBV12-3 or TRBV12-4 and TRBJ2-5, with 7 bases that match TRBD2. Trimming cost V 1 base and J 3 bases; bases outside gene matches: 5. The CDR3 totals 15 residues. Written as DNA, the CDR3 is TGTGCCAGCAGTTTAGGGGGCCGGGGGGAAGAGACCCAGTACTTC. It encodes CASSLGGRGEETQYF.

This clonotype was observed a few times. The chain's CDR3 is CASSSPGLAGGRAYEQYF. In DNA, the CDR3 is TGTGCCAGCAGCTCCCCGGGACTAGCGGGAGGGAGGGCCTACGAGCAGTACTTC. V usage is TRBV3-1 and J usage is TRBJ2-7; TRBD2 agrees at 16 bases. CDR1 LGHDT and CDR2 YNNKEL come from the germline V gene (reference sequence). V lost 5 bases and J lost 2; bases outside the gene matches: 9. The CDR3 has 18 amino acids.

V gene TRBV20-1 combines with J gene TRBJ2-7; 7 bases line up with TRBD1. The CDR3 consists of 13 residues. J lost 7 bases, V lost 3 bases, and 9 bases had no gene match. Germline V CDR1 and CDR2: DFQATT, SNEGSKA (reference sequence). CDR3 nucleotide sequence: TGCAGTGCTAGGTGGCAGGGGGACCAGGAGCAGTACTTC. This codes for CSARWQGDQEQYF.

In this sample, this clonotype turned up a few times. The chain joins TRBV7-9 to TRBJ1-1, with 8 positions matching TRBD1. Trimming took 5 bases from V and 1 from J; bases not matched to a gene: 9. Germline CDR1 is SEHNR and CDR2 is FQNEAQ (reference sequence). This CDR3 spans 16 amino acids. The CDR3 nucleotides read TGTGCCAGCAGCCTCCCTCTCGGACAGGGGAACACTGAAGCTTTCTTT. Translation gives CASSLPLGQGNTEAFF.

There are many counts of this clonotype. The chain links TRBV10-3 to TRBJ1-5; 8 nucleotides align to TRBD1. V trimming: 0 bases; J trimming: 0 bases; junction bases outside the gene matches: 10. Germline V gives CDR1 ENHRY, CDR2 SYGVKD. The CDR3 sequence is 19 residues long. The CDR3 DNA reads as TGTGCCATCAGTGAGTCGAAGGGGACAGGTGACTATAGCAATCAGCCCCAGCATTTT. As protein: CAISESKGTGDYSNQPQHF.

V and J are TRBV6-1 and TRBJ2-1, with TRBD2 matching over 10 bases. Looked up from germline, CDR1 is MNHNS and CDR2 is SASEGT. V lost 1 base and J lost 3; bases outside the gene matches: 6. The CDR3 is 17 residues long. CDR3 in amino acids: CASSEGGLAGDYNEQFF. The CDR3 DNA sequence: TGTGCCAGCAGTGAAGGGGGGCTAGCGGGAGACTACAATGAGCAGTTCTTC.

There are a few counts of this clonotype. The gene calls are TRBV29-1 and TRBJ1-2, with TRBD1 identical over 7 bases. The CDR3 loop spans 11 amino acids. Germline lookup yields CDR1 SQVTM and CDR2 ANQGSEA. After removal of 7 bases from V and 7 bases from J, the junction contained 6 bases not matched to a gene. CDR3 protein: CSAKTGPGYTF. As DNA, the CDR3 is TGCAGCGCAAAGACAGGGCCTGGCTACACCTTC.

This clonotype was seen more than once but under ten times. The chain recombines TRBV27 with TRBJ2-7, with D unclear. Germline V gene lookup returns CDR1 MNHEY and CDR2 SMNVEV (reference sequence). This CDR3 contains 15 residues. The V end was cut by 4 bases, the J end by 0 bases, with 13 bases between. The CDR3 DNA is TGTGCCAGCAGTTCCCGGGTTCCTAGCTCCTACGAGCAGTACTTC. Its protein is CASSSRVPSSYEQYF.

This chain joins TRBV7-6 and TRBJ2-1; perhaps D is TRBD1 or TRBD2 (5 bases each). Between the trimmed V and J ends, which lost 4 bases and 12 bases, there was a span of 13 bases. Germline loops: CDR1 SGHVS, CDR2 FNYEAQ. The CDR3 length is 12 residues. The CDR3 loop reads CASSSGSGWQFF. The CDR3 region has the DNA TGTGCCAGCAGCTCAGGGTCGGGGTGGCAGTTCTTC.

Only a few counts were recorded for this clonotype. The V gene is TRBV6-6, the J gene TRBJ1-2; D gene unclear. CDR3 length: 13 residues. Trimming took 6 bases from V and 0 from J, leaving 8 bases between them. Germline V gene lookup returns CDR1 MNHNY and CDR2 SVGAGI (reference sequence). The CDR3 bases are TGTGCCAGCAGACACACAACTAACTATGGCTACACCTTC. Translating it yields CASRHTTNYGYTF.

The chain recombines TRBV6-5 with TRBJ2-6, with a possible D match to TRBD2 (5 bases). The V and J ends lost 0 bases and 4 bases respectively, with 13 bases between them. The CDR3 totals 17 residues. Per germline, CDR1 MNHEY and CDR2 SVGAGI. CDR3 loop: CASSYSKTRAGANVLTF. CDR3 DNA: TGTGCCAGCAGTTACTCGAAGACGAGGGCCGGGGCCAACGTCCTGACTTTC.

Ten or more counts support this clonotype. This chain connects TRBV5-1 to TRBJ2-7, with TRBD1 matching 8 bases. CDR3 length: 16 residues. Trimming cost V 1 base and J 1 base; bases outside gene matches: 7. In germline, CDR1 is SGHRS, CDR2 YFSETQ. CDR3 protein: CASSLTRDRLSYEQYV. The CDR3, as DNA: TGCGCCAGCAGCTTGACCCGGGACAGGTTATCCTACGAGCAGTACGTC.

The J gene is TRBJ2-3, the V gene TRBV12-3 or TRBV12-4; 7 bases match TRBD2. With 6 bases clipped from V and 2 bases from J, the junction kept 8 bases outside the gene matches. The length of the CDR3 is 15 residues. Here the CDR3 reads CASSLTGTITDTQYF. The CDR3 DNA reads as TGTGCCAGCAGCTTAACCGGGACTATCACAGATACGCAGTATTTT.

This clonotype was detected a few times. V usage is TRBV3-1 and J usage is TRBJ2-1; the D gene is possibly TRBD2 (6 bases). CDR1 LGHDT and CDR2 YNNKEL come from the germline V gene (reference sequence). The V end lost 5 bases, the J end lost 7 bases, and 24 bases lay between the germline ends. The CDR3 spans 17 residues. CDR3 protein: CASSSAPGTQDWNEQFF. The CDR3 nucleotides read TGTGCCAGCAGCTCCGCCCCCGGGACTCAAGATTGGAATGAGCAGTTCTTC.

The CDR3 here is CSASPLLAGGGQETQYF. The CDR3 DNA sequence: TGCAGTGCTAGCCCCCTACTAGCGGGGGGCGGCCAAGAGACCCAGTACTTC. The V gene is TRBV20-1, the J gene TRBJ2-5; 12 bases fit TRBD2. This CDR3 contains 17 residues. The germline gives CDR1 DFQATT, CDR2 SNEGSKA (reference sequence). V trimming: 3 bases; J trimming: 1 base; junction bases outside the gene matches: 9.

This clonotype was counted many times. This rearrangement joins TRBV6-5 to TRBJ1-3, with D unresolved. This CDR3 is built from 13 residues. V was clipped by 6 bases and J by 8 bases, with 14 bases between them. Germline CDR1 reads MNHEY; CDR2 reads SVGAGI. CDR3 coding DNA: TGTGCCAGCAGCCTGGGAACGGCGGACACCATATATTTT. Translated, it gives CASSLGTADTIYF.

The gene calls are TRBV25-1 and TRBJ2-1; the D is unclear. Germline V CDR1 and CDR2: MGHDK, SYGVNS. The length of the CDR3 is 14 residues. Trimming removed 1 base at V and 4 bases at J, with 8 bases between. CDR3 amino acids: CASSELTEYNEQFF. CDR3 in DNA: TGTGCCAGCAGTGAATTGACCGAATACAATGAGCAGTTCTTC.

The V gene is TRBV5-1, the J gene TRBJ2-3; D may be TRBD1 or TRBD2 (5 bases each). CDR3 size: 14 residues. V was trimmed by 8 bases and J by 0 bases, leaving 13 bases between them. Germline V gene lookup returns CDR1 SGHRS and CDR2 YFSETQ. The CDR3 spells CASSRGDSTDTQYF. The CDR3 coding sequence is TGCGCCAGTTCCCGGGGCGACAGCACAGATACGCAGTATTTT.

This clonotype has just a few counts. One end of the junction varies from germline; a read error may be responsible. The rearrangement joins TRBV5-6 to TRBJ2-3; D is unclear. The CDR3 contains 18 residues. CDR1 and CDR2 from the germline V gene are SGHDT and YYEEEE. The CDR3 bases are TGTGCCAGCAGCCAAAACGAGCCCTATACCACCTATTTTAATAACCGAAGTTTT. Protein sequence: CASSQNEPYTTYFNNRSF.

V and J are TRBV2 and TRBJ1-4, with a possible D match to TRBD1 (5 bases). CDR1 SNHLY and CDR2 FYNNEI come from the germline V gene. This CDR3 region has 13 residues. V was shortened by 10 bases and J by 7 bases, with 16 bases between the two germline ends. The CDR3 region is CATSARGLEKLFF. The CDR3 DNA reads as TGTGCCACCAGCGCCCGGGGCCTTGAAAAACTGTTTTTT.

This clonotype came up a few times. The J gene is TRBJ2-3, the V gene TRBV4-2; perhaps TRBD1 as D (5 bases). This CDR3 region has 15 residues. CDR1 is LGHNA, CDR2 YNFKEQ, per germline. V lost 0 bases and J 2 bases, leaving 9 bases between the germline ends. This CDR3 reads CASSQDQGPTDTQYF. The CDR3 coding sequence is TGTGCCAGCAGCCAAGACCAGGGTCCCACAGATACGCAGTATTTT.

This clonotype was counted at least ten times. The CDR3 here is CASSSPGSNTGELFF. The CDR3 DNA sequence: TGCGCCAGCAGCTCCCCCGGCTCGAACACCGGGGAGCTGTTTTTT. The V gene is TRBV5-1, the J gene TRBJ2-2; D uncertain. CDR3 size: 15 residues. In germline, CDR1 is SGHRS, CDR2 YFSETQ. V dropped 3 bases and J dropped 0 bases, with 9 bases sitting between them.